This T cell receptor (beta chain) was sequenced in a study of Graves' ophthalmopathy and Graves' hyperthyroidism. RNA transcripts served as template for amplifying TCR beta CDR3 sequences. The first round was an RT-PCR with HTBI primers, and the second round was a multiplex PCR. Via MiXCR, TCRdb re-called the multiplex PCR reads, giving one row per CDR3 protein. The sample contains some 380,000 distinct CDR3 sequences, just over 15% of which appear only once. Germline V lookup: CDR1 MGHRA, CDR2 YSYEKL. This CDR3 is built from 15 residues. Unmatched junction bases numbered 6, after V lost 3 bases and J lost 3 bases. This clonotype was found a few times. Its antigen is as yet unknown. Study-level results: Most thyroid clonotypes with frequency above 0.001 were detected in blood too. In predicting ophthalmopathy progression, the model reached roughly 71% sensitivity and 72% to 85% specificity.

The sample consisted of peripheral blood. V is TRBV4-1 and J is TRBJ1-1, with TRBD1 identical over 8 bases. The TCR originated in a woman aged 18-35 years with stable Graves' hyperthyroidism. The CDR3 region has the DNA TGCGCCAGCAGCCATATACAGGGGGGGGACACTGAAGCTTTCTTT. It encodes CASSHIQGGDTEAFF.